This T cell receptor beta chain was recovered during a study of T cell responses to AZD1222 COVID-19 vaccine. The ends lost 4 bases at V and 12 bases at J; junction bases unmatched: 4. The CDR3 runs to 12 residues. Per the germline V gene, CDR1 is SGDLS and CDR2 is YYNGEE. Points from the study as a whole: Clonal diversity was possibly underestimated; the donors were predominantly white British and more often female. Once two AZD1222 doses were given, Spike-specific TCR breadth and depth went up. The repertoires were collected only after the peak T cell response. At baseline, just a handful of AZD1222 recipients tested seropositive.

Comment on this clone: What it recognizes is unknown.

Here immunoSEQ multiplex PCR was the method, and the copy in TCRdb shows in-frame clones only, minus some. The data show 100,000 to 150,000 clones, 91% seen once. The chain is built from TRBV9 and TRBJ1-6; TRBD1 matches at 7 bases. The source was peripheral blood, collected 28 days after the second AZD1222 dose. This receptor was obtained from an adult who received the AZD1222 COVID-19 vaccine. The CDR3 nucleotides read TGTGCCAGCAGCCCAGGGGGGGGACCCCTCCACTTT. Protein sequence: CASSPGGGPLHF.